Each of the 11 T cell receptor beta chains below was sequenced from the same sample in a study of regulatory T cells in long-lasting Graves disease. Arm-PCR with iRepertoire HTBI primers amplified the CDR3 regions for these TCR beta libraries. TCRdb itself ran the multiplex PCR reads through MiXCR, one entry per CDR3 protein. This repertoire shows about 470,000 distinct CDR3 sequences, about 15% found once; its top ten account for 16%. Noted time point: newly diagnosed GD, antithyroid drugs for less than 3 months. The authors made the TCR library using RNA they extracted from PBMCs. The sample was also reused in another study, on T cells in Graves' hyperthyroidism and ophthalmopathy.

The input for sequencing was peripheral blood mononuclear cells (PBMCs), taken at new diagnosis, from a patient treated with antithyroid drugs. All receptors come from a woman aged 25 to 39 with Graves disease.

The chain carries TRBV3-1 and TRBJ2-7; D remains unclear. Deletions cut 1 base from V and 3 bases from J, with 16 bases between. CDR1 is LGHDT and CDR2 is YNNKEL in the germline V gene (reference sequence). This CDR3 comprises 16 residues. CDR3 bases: TGTGCCAGCAGCCAAGCGCGGCGCAGGTTAGTCTACGAGCAGTACTTC. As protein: CASSQARRRLVYEQYF.

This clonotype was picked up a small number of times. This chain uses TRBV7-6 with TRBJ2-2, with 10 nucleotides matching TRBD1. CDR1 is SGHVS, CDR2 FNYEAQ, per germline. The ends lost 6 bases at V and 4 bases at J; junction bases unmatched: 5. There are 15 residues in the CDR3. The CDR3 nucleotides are TGTGCCAGCAGGGCCGGGACAGGGGCCACCGGGGAGCTGTTTTTT. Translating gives CASRAGTGATGELFF.

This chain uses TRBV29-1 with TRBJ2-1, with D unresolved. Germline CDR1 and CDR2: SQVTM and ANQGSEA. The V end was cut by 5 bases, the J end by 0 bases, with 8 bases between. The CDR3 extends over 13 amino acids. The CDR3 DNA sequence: TGCAGCGTTTCGGTAGACTCCTACAATGAGCAGTTCTTC. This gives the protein CSVSVDSYNEQFF.

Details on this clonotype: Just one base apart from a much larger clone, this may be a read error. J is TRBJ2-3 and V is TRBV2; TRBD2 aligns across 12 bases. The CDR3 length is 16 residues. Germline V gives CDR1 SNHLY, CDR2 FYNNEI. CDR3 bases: TGTGTCAGCAGTGAACGACTAGCGGGAGTGTCAGATACGCAGTATTTT. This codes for CVSSERLAGVSDTQYF.

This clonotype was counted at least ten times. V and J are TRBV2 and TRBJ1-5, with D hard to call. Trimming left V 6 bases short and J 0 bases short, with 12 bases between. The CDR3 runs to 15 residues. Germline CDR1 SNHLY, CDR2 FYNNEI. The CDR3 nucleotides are TGTGCCAGCAGCCCCCGCTCCTATAGCAATCAGCCCCAGCATTTT. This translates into CASSPRSYSNQPQHF.

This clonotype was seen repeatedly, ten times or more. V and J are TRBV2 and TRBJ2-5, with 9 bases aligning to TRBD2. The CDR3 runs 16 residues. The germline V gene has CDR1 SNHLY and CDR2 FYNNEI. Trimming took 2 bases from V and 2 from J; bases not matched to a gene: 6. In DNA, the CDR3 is TGTGCCAGCAGTGAAAGGTTTCTAGCGGGACAAGAGACCCAGTACTTC. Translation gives CASSERFLAGQETQYF.

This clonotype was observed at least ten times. The CDR3 sequence is CAWSNGETQYF. For the CDR3, the DNA is TGTGCCTGGAGTAACGGAGAGACCCAGTACTTC. V usage is TRBV30 and J usage is TRBJ2-5; no firm D call. V lost 2 bases and J lost 4, with 5 bases in between. Germline values: CDR1 GTSNPN, CDR2 SVGIG (reference sequence). The CDR3 consists of 11 residues.

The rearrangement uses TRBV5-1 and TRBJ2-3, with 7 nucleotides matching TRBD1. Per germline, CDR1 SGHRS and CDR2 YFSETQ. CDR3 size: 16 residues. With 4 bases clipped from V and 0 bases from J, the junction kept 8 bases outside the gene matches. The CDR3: CASSTRQTGSTDTQYF. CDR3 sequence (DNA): TGCGCCAGCAGCACACGCCAGACAGGGAGCACAGATACGCAGTATTTT.

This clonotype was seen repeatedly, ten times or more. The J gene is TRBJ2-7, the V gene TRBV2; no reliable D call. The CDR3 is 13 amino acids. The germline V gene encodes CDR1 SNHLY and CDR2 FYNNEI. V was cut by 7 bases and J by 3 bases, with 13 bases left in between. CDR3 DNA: TGTGCCAGCATCGGGCAGCCCAACTACGAGCAGTACTTC. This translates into CASIGQPNYEQYF.

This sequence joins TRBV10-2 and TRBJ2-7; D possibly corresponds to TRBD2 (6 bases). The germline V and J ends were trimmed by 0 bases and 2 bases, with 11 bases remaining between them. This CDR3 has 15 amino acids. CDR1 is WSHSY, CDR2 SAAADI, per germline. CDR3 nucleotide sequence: TGCGCCAGCAGTGAGTCGGGGACGGGAGCCTACGAGCAGTACTTC. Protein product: CASSESGTGAYEQYF.

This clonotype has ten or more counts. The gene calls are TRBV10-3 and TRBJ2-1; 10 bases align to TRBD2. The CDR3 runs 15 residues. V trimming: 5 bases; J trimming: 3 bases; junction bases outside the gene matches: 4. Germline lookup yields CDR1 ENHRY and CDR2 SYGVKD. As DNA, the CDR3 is TGTGCCATCAGTTTAGCGGGAGGTCGCTACAATGAGCAGTTCTTC. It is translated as CAISLAGGRYNEQFF.